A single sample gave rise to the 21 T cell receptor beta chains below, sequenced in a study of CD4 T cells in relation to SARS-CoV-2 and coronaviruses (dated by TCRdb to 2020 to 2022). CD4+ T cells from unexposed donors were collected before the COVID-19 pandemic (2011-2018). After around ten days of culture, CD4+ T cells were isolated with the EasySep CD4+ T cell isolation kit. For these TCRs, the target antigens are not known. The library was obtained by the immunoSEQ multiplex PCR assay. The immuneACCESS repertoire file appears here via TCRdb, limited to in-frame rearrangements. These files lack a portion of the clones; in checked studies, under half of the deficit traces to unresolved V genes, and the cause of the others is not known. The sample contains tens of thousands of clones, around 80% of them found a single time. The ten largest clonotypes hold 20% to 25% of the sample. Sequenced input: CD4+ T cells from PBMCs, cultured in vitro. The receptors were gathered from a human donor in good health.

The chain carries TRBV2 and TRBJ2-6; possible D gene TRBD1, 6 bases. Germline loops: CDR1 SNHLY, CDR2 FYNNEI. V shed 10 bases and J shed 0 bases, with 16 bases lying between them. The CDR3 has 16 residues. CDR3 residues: CANMDSPSSGANVLTF. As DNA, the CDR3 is TGTGCCAATATGGACAGCCCGAGCTCTGGGGCCAACGTCCTGACTTTC.

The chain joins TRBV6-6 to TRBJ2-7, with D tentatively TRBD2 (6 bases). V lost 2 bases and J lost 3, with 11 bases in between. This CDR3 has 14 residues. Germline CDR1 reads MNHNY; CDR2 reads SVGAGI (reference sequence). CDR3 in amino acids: CASSYAGLHYEQYF. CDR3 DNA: TGTGCCAGCAGTTACGCGGGACTCCACTACGAGCAGTACTTC.

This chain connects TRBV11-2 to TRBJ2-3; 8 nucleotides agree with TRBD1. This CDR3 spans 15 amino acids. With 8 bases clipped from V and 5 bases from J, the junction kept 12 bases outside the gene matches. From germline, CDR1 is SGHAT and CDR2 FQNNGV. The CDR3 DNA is TGTGCCAGCGGAACGACAGGGGCGTCTGTAGATACGCAGTATTTT. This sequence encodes CASGTTGASVDTQYF.

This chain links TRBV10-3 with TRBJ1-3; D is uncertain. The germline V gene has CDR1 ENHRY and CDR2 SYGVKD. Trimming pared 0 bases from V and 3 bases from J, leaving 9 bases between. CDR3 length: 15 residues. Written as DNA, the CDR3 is TGTGCCATCAGTGAGTCCCGCGAAGGTGGAAACACCATATATTTT. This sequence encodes CAISESREGGNTIYF.

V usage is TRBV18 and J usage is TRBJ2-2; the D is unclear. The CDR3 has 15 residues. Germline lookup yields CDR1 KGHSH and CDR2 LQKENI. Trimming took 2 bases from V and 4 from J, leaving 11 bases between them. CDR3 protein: CASSPSMVITGELFF. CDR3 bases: TGTGCCAGCTCACCATCGATGGTTATCACCGGGGAGCTGTTTTTT.

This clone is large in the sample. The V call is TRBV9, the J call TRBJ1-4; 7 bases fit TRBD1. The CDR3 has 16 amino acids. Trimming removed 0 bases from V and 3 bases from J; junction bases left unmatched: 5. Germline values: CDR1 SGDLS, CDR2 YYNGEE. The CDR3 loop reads CASSVVRGRANEKLFF. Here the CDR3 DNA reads TGTGCCAGCAGCGTAGTTAGGGGGCGGGCTAATGAAAAACTGTTTTTT.

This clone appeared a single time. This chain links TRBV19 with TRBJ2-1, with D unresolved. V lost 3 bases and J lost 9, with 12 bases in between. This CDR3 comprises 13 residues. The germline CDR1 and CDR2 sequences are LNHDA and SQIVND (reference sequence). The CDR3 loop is CASSILGIREQFF. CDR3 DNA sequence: TGTGCCAGTAGTATTTTAGGGATACGTGAGCAGTTCTTC.

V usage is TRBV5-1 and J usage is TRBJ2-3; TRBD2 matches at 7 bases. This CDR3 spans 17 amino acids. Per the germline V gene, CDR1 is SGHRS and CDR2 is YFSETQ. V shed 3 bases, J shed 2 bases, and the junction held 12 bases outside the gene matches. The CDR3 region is CASSSLPSGGFTDTQYF. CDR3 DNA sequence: TGCGCCAGCAGCTCCCTACCTTCGGGGGGTTTCACAGATACGCAGTATTTT.

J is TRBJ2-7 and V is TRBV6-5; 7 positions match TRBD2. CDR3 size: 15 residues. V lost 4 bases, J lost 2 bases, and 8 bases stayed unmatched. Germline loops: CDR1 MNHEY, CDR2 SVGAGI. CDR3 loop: CASSSSGDLTYEQYF. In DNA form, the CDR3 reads TGTGCCAGCAGTTCCAGCGGGGACTTAACCTACGAGCAGTACTTC.

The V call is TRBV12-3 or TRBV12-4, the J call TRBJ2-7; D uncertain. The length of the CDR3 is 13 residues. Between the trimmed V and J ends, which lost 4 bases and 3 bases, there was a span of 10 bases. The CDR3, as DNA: TGTGCCAGCAGTTCACAGTTTAACTACGAGCAGTACTTC. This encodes CASSSQFNYEQYF.

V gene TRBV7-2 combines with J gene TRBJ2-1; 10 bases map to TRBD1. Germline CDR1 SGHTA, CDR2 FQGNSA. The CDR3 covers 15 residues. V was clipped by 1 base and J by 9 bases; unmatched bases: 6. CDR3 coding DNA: TGTGCCAGCAGCTTAGGAGGGACAGGGGTAAGTGAGCAGTTCTTC. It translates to CASSLGGTGVSEQFF.

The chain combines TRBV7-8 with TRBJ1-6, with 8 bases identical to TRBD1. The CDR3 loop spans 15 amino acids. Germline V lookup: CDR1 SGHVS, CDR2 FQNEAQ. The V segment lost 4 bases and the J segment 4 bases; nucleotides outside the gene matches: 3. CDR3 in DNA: TGTGCCAGCAGCTGGGGGACAGGTTATAATTCACCCCTCCACTTT. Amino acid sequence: CASSWGTGYNSPLHF. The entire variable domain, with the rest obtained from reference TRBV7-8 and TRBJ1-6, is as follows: GAGVSQSPRYKVAKRGQDVALRCDPISGHVSLFWYQQALGQGPEFLTYFQNEAQLDKSGLPSDRFFAERPEGSVSTLKIQRTQQEDSAVYLCASSWGTGYNSPLHFGNGTRLTVT.

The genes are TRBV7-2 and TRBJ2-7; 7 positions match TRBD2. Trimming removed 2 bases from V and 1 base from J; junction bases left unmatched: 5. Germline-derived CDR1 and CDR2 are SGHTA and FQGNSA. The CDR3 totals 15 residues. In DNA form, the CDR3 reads TGTGCCAGCAGCTTATCATTCGGGGGGTCCTACGAGCAGTACTTC. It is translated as CASSLSFGGSYEQYF. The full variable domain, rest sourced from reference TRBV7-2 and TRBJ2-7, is GAGVSQSPSNKVTEKGKDVELRCDPISGHTALYWYRQSLGQGLEFLIYFQGNSAPDKSGLPSDRFSAERTGGSVSTLTIQRTQQEDSAVYLCASSLSFGGSYEQYFGPGTRLTVT.

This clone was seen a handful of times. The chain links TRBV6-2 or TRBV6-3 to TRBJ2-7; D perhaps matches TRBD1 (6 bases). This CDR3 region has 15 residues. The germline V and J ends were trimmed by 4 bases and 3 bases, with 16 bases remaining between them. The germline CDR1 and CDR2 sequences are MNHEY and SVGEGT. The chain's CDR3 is CASSFAQGLSYEQYF. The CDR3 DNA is TGTGCCAGCAGTTTTGCCCAGGGGTTGAGCTACGAGCAGTACTTC.

The CDR3 DNA is TGTGCCAGCAGCTTTGGACAGGGCAATGAGCAGTTCTTC. Protein product: CASSFGQGNEQFF. The chain employs TRBV7-2 and TRBJ2-1, with TRBD1 matching over 8 bases. The junction had 1 base not matched to a gene; V was cut back by 3 bases and J by 6 bases. Per the germline V gene, CDR1 is SGHTA and CDR2 is FQGNSA. The CDR3 totals 13 residues.

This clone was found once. CDR3 bases: TGTGCCAGCAGTGAGCTTCGGACAGCCACTGAAGCTTTCTTT. Translated, it gives CASSELRTATEAFF. V gene TRBV2 combines with J gene TRBJ1-1, with D perhaps matching TRBD1 (6 bases). V lost 3 bases and J lost 4, with 12 bases in between. The CDR3 runs to 14 residues. Germline CDR1 SNHLY, CDR2 FYNNEI.

CDR3 loop: CASSLDRGYSGANVLTF. The CDR3 DNA reads as TGTGCCAGCAGTTTAGACAGGGGGTACTCTGGGGCCAACGTCCTGACTTTC. V usage is TRBV28 and J usage is TRBJ2-6, with 9 bases fitting TRBD1. The V and J ends lost 2 bases and 0 bases, in that order; junction bases with no gene match: 2. The CDR3 covers 17 residues. Germline values: CDR1 MDHEN, CDR2 SYDVKM.

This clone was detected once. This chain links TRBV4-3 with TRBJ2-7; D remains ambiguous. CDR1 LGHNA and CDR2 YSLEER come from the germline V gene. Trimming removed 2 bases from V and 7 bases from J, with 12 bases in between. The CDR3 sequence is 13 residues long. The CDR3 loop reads CASSQLTQGEQYF. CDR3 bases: TGCGCCAGCAGCCAACTTACCCAAGGGGAGCAGTACTTC.

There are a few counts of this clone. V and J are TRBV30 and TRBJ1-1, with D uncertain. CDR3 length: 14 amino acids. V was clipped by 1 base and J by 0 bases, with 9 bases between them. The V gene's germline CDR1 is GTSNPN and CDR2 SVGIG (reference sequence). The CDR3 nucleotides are TGTGCCTGGAGTGGCCTGACCCTGAACACTGAAGCTTTCTTT. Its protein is CAWSGLTLNTEAFF.

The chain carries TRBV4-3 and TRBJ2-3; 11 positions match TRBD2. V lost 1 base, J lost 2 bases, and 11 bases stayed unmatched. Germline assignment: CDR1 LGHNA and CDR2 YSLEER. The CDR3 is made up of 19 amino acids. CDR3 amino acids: CASSQGLAGLGVDTDTQYF. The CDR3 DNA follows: TGCGCCAGCAGCCAAGGACTAGCGGGACTGGGGGTGGACACAGATACGCAGTATTTT.

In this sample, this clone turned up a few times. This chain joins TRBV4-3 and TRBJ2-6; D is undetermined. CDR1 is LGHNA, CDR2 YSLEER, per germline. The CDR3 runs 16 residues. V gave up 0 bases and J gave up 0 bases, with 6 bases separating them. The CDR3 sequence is CASSQDSISGANVLTF. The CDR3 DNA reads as TGCGCCAGCAGCCAAGATTCAATCTCTGGGGCCAACGTCCTGACTTTC.